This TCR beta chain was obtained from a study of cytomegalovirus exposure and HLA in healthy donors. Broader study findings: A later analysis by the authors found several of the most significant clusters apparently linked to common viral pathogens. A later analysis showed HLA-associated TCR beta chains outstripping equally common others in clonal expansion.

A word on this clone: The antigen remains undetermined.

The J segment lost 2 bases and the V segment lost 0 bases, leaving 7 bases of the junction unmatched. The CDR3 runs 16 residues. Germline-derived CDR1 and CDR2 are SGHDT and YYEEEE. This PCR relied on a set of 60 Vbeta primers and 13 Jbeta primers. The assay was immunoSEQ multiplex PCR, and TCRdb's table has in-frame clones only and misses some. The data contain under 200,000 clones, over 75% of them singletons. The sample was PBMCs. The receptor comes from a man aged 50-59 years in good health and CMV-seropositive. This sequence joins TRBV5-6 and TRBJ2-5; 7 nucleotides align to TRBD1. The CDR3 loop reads CASSLDPGGRQETQYF. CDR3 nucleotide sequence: TGTGCCAGCAGCTTGGACCCAGGGGGTAGGCAAGAGACCCAGTACTTC.